This TCR beta chain comes out of a study of CD8 T cells in ankylosing spondylitis. The study's findings and limits: Matched synovial fluid from ankylosing spondylitis patients was reported to be enriched for disease-linked clones. Fewer than ten highly homologous variants made up a TCR beta motif that seemed to typify ankylosing spondylitis blood. Some of these motif variants have turned up before, in reports on reactive arthritis synovial fluid and blood.

Germline assignment: CDR1 SGHTA and CDR2 FQGNSA. The CDR3 contains 15 residues. Trimming took 3 bases from V and 4 from J, leaving 16 bases between them. Turning to this clonotype: Its antigen is undetermined.

TCRdb used MiXCR to reprocess the 5' RACE reads, holding one entry per CDR3 protein. The sample yields about 190,000 distinct CDR3 sequences, 13% seen once. The chain joins TRBV7-2 to TRBJ2-7; D may be TRBD1 or TRBD2 (5 bases each). The sample comprised blood, either unsorted or a sorted T cell fraction (not recorded which). The sequence was obtained from a female donor with ankylosing spondylitis or in good health (not recorded which). This chain's CDR3 is CASSFGGVSLYEQYF. CDR3 in DNA: TGTGCCAGCAGCTTTGGGGGAGTCAGCCTTTACGAGCAGTACTTC.